These T cell receptor beta chains were read from a single sample in a study of shared clonotypes between healthy human individuals. The method was immunoSEQ multiplex PCR; TCRdb's version includes in-frame clones alone and lacks a portion of them. The data hold 550,000 to 650,000 clones, with roughly 95% observed a single time. The sequencing sample was made of naive CD8+ T cells sorted from blood. The source of these receptors is a woman in her 30s in good health. CDR3s include the opening cysteine and the closing phenylalanine or tryptophan.

TRBV6-5	TRBJ2-1	CASSYQEGLAGFEQFF
TRBV9	TRBJ2-1	CASSPPGGGLYGNEQFF
TRBV6-4	TRBJ1-5	CASSDSEFGNQPQHF
TRBV4-2	TRBJ2-3	CASSQAPSRLAGVPDTQYF
TRBV4-1	TRBJ2-6	CASSQGPGANVLTF
TRBV18	TRBJ1-5	CASSPRGSGSNQPQHF
TRBV6-5	TRBJ1-3	CASSSYTANTIYF
TRBV7-7	TRBJ2-1	CASSYGTGADEQFF
TRBV28	TRBJ2-7	CASSFTSGTYEQYF
TRBV27	TRBJ2-5	CASSLSTRNPQETQYF
TRBV27	TRBJ2-7	CASSLRAPLEQYF
TRBV19	TRBJ2-7	CASRGLLPSTTKQYF
TRBV4-1	TRBJ2-7	CASSPNPGQGSYEQYF
TRBV29-1	TRBJ2-1	CSVEDPQGWSSYNEQFF
TRBV29-1	TRBJ2-3	CSVEETVLAGPTDTQYF
TRBV6-5	TRBJ2-1	CASTQGSGYNEQFF
TRBV19	TRBJ2-5	CASRPGSQETQYF
TRBV21-1	TRBJ2-7	CASSKGPYEQYF
TRBV9	TRBJ2-1	CASQDSSSYNEQFF
TRBV27	TRBJ1-4	CASSLYGGAGELFF
TRBV27	TRBJ1-2	CASSTGGKGYTF
TRBV27	TRBJ1-1	CASSLLGSNTEAFF
TRBV30	TRBJ1-2	CAWSGRGIYGYTF
TRBV28	TRBJ1-2	CASSRTGGAGGYTF
TRBV27	TRBJ1-2	CASSLSFKTGMSYGYTF
TRBV27	TRBJ2-3	CASSFSGRAGNTQYF
TRBV2	TRBJ2-7	CASSASASGTYEQYF
TRBV5-4	TRBJ2-1	CASSSLTGGLDEQFF
TRBV2	TRBJ2-1	CASSALAGGRNEQFF
TRBV4-2	TRBJ1-2	CASSVTGEANYGYTF
TRBV27	TRBJ2-3	CASSLSQFPSTDTQYF
TRBV27	TRBJ2-7	CASSVRDRVGYEQYF
TRBV6-4	TRBJ2-3	CASSAGVADTQYF
TRBV6-6	TRBJ2-5	CASRLRQAEETQYF
TRBV28	TRBJ2-2	CASSLVHNTGELFF
TRBV16	TRBJ2-6	CASSQGRSGANVLTF
TRBV4-2	TRBJ2-1	CASSPDRHNEQFF
TRBV10-3	TRBJ2-1	CAISVRTSAYNEQFF
TRBV16	TRBJ1-5	CASSPSRRGLSNQPQHF
TRBV27	TRBJ2-3	CASSRGDTQYF
TRBV7-9	TRBJ2-1	CASSLGWGREVSYNEQFF
TRBV4-3	TRBJ1-2	CASSQDHTVYTF